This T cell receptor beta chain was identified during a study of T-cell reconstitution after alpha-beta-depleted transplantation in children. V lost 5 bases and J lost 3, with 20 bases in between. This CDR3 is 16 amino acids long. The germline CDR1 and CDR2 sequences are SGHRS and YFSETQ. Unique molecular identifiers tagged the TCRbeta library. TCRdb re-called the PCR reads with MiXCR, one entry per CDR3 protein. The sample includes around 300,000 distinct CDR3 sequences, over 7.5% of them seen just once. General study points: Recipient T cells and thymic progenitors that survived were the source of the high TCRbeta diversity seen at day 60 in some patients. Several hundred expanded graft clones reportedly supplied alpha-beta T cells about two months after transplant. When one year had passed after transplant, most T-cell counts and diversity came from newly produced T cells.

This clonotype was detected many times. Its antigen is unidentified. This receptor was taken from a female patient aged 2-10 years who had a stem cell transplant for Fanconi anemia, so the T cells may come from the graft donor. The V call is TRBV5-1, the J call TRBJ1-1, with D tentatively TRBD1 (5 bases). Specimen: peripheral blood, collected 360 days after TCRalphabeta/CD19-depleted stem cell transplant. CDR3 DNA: TGCGCCAGCAGGAGGTATGGGGGTACTCCGGACACTGAAGCTTTCTTT. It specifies CASRRYGGTPDTEAFF.